Listed here is a single TCR beta chain. Its matching antigen is unknown. The sample belongs to a study of monozygotic twins with inflammatory bowel disease. Study-level points and caveats: Whereas healthy co-twins had higher TCRbeta diversity (inverse Simpson), IBD patients had lower diversity.

The CDR3 covers 18 residues. The germline gives CDR1 KGHDR, CDR2 SFDVKD. Per-sample cDNA came from eight separate reactions. TCRdb re-analyzed the 5' RACE reads; it lists each CDR3 protein once, without DNA. There are more than 110,000 distinct CDR3 sequences in the sample, with more than 1% held by the top ten. The chain recombines TRBV24-1 with TRBJ2-1; checking the TCRdb D call of TRBD2 is not possible without DNA. The sequencing input was blood. This TCR derives from a human donor with ulcerative colitis or Crohn's disease, or a healthy co-twin of an affected twin (not recorded which). CDR3 amino acids: CATSDRTVPSNPYNEQFF.